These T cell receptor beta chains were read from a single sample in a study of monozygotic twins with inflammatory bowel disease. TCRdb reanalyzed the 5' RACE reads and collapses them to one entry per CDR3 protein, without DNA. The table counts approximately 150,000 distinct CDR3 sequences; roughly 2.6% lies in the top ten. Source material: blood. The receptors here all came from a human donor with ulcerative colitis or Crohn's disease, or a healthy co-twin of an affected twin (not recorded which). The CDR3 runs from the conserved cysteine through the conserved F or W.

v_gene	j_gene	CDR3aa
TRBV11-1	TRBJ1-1	CASSFMGQGTEAFF
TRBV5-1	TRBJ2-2	CASSPTGANTGELFF
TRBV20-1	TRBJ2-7	CSAEHGTLDYEQYF
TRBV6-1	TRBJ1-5	CASSETTNQPQHF
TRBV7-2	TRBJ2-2	CASSPDLANTGELFF
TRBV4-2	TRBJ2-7	CASSTLAGGFEQYF
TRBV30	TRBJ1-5	CAWSTHLRWGNQPQHF
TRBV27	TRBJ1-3	CASSVDSYSGNTIYF
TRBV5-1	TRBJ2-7	CASSLGGYSYEQYF
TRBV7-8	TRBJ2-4	CASSLESLEDIQYF
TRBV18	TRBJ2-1	CASSPMAGLNEQFF
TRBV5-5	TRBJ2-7	CASSLERGSEQYF
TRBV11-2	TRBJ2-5	CASSPSTVKETQYF
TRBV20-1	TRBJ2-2	CSAIGLALSAGELFF
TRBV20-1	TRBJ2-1	CSARNPQAGYNEQFF
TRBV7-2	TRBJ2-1	CASSPFGGEGSNEQFF
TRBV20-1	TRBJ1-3	CSARKSTGNTIYF
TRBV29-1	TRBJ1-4	CSVSRGTTNEKLFF
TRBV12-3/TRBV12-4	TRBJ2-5	CASSLGLRGRQETQYF
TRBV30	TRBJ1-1	CAWSRTDRGAMNTEAFF
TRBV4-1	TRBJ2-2	CASSKGLHTGELFF
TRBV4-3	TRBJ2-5	CASSQDSASAATETQYF
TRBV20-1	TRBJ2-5	CSARDLDHRKETQYF